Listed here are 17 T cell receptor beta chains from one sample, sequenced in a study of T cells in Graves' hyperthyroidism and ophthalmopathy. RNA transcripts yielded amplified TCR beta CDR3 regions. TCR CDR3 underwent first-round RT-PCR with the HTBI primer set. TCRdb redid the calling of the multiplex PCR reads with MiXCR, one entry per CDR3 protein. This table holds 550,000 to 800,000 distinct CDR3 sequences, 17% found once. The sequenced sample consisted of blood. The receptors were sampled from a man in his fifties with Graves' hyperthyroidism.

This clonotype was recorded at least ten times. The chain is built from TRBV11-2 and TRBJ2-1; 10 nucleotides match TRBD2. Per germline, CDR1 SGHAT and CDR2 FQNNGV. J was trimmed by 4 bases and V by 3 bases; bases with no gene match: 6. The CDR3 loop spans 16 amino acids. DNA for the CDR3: TGTGCCAGCAGCTTCCGATTAGCGGGAGGTTACAATGAGCAGTTCTTC. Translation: CASSFRLAGGYNEQFF.

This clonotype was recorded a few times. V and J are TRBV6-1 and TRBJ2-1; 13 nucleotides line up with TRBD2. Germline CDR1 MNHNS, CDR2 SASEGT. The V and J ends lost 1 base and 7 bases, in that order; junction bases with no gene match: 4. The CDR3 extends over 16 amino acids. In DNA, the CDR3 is TGTGCCAGCAGTGAAGTCGGGACTAGCGGGAATAATGAGCAGTTCTTC. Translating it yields CASSEVGTSGNNEQFF.

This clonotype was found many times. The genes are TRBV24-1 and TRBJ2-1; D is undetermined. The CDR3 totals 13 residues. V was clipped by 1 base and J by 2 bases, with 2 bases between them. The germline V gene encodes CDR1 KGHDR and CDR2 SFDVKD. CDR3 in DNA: TGTGCCACCAGTGATTTAACCTACAATGAGCAGTTCTTC. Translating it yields CATSDLTYNEQFF.

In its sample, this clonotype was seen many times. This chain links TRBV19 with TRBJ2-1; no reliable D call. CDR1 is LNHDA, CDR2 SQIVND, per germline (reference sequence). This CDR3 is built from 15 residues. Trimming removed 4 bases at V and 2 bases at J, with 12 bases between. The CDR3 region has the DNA TGTGCCAGTAGTAGTAACGGCCTCACCTACAATGAGCAGTTCTTC. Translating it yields CASSSNGLTYNEQFF.

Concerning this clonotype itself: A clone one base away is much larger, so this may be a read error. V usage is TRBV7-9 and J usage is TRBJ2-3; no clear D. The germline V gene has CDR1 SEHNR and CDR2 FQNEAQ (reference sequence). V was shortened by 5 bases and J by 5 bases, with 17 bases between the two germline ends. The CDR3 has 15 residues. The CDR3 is CASSPRRLNKDTQYF. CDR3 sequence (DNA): TGTGCCAGCAGCCCCCGACGCCTAAACAAAGATACGCAGTATTTT.

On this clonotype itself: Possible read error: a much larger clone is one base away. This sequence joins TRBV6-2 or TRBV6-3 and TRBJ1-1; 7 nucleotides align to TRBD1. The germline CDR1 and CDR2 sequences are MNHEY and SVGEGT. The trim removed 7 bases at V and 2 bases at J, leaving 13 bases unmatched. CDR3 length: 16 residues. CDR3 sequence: CASTSPPGTANTEAFF. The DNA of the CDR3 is TGTGCCAGCACCTCCCCACCGGGGACAGCTAACACTGAAGCTTTCTTT.

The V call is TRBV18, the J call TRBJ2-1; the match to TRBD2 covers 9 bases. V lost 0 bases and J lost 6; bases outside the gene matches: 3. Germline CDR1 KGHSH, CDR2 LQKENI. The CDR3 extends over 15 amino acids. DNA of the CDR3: TGTGCCAGCTCACCACCTAGCGGGAGAATCAATGAGCAGTTCTTC. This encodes CASSPPSGRINEQFF.

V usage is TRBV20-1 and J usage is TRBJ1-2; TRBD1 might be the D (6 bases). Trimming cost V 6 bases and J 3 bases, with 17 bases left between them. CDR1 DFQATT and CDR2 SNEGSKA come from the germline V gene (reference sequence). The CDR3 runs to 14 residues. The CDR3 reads CSAEDRGTDYGYTF. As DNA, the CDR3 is TGCAGTGCGGAGGACAGAGGGACGGACTATGGCTACACCTTC.

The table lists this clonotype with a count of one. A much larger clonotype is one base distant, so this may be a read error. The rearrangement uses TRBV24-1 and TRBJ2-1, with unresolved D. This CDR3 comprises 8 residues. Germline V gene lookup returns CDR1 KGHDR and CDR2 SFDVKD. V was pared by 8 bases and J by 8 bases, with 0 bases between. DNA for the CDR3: TGTGCCACCAATGAGCAGTTCTTC. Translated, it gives CATNEQFF.

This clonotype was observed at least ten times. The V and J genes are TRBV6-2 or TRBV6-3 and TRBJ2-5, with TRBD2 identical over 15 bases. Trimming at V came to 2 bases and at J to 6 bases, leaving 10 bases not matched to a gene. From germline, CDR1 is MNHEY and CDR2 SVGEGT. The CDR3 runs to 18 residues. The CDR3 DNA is TGTGCCAGCAGTTACCACCCGGGACTAGCGGGAGGATTGAAGACCCAGTACTTC. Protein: CASSYHPGLAGGLKTQYF.

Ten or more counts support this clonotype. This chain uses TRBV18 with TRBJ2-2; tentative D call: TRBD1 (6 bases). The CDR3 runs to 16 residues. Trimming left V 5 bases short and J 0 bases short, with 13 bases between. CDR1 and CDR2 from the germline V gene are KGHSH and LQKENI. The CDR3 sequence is CASSTNRVPNTGELFF. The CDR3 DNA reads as TGTGCCAGCTCAACAAACAGGGTACCGAACACCGGGGAGCTGTTTTTT. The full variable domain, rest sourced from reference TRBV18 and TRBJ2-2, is NAGVMQNPRHLVRRRGQEARLRCSPMKGHSHVYWYRQLPEEGLKFMVYLQKENIIDESGMPKERFSAEFPKEGPSILRIQQVVRGDSAAYFCASSTNRVPNTGELFFGEGSRLTVL.

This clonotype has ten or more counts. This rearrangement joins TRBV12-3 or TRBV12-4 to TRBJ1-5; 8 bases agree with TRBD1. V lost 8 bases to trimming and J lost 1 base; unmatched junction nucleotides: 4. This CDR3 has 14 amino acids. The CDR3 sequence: CASEPGGSNQPQHF. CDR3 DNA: TGTGCCAGCGAACCAGGGGGCAGCAATCAGCCCCAGCATTTT.

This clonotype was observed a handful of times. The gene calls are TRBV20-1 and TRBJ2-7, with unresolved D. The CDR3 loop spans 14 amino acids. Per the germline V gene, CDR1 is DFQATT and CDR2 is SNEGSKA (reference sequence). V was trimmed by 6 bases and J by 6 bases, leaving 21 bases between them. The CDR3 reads CSATLDNKPVEQYF. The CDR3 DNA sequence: TGCAGTGCCACCCTAGACAATAAGCCGGTCGAGCAGTACTTC.

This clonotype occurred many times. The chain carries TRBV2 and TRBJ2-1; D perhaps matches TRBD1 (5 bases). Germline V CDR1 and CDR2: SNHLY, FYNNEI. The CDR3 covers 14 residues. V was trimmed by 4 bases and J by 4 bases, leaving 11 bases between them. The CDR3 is CASSGFGQYNEQFF. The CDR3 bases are TGTGCCAGCAGTGGTTTCGGACAATACAATGAGCAGTTCTTC.

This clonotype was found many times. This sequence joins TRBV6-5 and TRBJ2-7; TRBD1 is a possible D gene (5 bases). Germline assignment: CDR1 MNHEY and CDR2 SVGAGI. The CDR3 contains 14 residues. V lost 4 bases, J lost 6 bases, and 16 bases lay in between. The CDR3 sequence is CASSLAGLNGEQYF. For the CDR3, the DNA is TGTGCCAGCAGTTTAGCAGGGTTAAATGGCGAGCAGTACTTC.

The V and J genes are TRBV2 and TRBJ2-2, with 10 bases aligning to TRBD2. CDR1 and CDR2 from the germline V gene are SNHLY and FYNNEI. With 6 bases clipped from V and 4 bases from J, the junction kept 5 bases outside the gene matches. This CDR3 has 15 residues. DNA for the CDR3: TGTGCCAGCAGGGGGCTAGCGGGAGTCACCGGGGAGCTGTTTTTT. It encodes CASRGLAGVTGELFF.

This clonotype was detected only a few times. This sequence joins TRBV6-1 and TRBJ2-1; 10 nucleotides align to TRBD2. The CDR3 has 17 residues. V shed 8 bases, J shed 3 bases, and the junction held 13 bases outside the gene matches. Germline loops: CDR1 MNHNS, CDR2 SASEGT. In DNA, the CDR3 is TGTGCCAGCTCAAGCTTTCTAGCGGGAGTAAACTACAATGAGCAGTTCTTC. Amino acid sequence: CASSSFLAGVNYNEQFF.